This T cell receptor (beta chain) was captured by sequencing in a study of early T cells in non-severe SARS-CoV-2 infection. Study-level background: The study sequenced bulk RNA from unsorted whole blood, with chains unpaired. The study's findings and limits: VDJdb matching skewed toward anti-spike CD8 responses, missing private and CD4 specificities.

Germline-derived CDR1 and CDR2 are SGHTA and FQGNSA. The ends lost 1 base at V and 6 bases at J; junction bases unmatched: 8. The CDR3 has 16 residues. Unique molecular identifiers were attached to individual cDNA molecules. One entry per CDR3 protein results from TCRdb running MiXCR on the 5' RACE reads. The sample lists more than 20,000 distinct CDR3 sequences, 4% occurring once. This clonotype was picked up many times. The antigen is unknown. Sample: whole blood. The sequence came from an adult who was a healthcare worker with PCR-confirmed SARS-CoV-2 infection or an uninfected control (not recorded which). The chain combines TRBV7-2 with TRBJ2-1; 8 bases are a match to TRBD2. This chain's CDR3 is CASSLGAGLAGNEQFF. DNA for the CDR3: TGTGCCAGCAGCTTAGGGGCGGGGCTAGCGGGCAATGAGCAGTTCTTC.